Listed here are 7 T cell receptor beta chains from one sample, sequenced in a study of blood T cell repertoires in COVID-19. The assay was immunoSEQ multiplex PCR, and TCRdb's table has in-frame clones only and misses some. The table shows 250,000 or so clones, with around nine tenths occurring only once. Sequenced: PBMCs or T cells enriched from blood (not recorded which). Receptor source: a woman between 40 and 50 years old who had been exposed to COVID-19.

The chain is built from TRBV6-6 and TRBJ1-1; the D is unclear. This CDR3 contains 13 residues. The germline V gene has CDR1 MNHNY and CDR2 SVGAGI (reference sequence). V gave up 7 bases and J gave up 5 bases, with 14 bases separating them. In DNA, the CDR3 is TGTGCCAGCACCACGGGTAGTCGGACTGAAGCTTTCTTT. Translated, it gives CASTTGSRTEAFF.

The chain joins TRBV19 to TRBJ2-5; D is possibly TRBD2 (7 bases). Between the trimmed V and J ends, which lost 4 bases and 2 bases, there was a span of 26 bases. Germline assignment: CDR1 LNHDA and CDR2 SQIVND (reference sequence). CDR3 length: 19 amino acids. The CDR3 DNA sequence: TGTGCCAGTAGTAAGAAGGGGGGGACGACAGACCTCCTACAAGAGACCCAGTACTTC. Translating gives CASSKKGGTTDLLQETQYF.

In this sample, this clone turned up once. Distinct nucleotide sequences in the sample also encode this CDR3. This chain joins TRBV27 and TRBJ1-4, with 8 bases matching TRBD1. Unmatched junction bases numbered 5, after V lost 3 bases and J lost 8 bases. The CDR3 loop spans 14 amino acids. The germline V gene encodes CDR1 MNHEY and CDR2 SMNVEV (reference sequence). The CDR3: CASSFRGRGEKLFF. The CDR3 nucleotides read TGTGCCAGCAGTTTCAGGGGGCGCGGGGAAAAACTGTTTTTT. The whole variable domain, filled in from reference TRBV27 and TRBJ1-4, reads EAQVTQNPRYLITVTGKKLTVTCSQNMNHEYMSWYRQDPGLGLRQIYYSMNVEVTDKGDVPEGYKVSRKEKRNFPLILESPSPNQTSLYFCASSFRGRGEKLFFGSGTQLSVL.

The genes are TRBV18 and TRBJ2-1; 7 bases match TRBD2. The CDR3 spans 14 residues. Germline lookup yields CDR1 KGHSH and CDR2 LQKENI. Losses at the gene ends were 5 bases for V and 5 bases for J; bases not matched to a gene: 6. The CDR3 DNA follows: TGTGCCAGCTCATTGAGGACTAGTAACAATGAGCAGTTCTTC. Translated, it gives CASSLRTSNNEQFF. The full variable domain, rest sourced from reference TRBV18 and TRBJ2-1, is NAGVMQNPRHLVRRRGQEARLRCSPMKGHSHVYWYRQLPEEGLKFMVYLQKENIIDESGMPKERFSAEFPKEGPSILRIQQVVRGDSAAYFCASSLRTSNNEQFFGPGTRLTVL.

The chain combines TRBV7-8 with TRBJ1-2; D not certain. V dropped 5 bases and J dropped 4 bases, with 8 bases sitting between them. The CDR3 has 12 residues. CDR1 is SGHVS and CDR2 is FQNEAQ in the germline V gene. The CDR3 is CASSLLFYGYTF. CDR3 bases: TGTGCCAGCAGCCTTCTTTTCTATGGCTACACCTTC.

The J gene is TRBJ1-2, the V gene TRBV6-5, with 9 positions matching TRBD1. The CDR3 has 15 amino acids. From germline, CDR1 is MNHEY and CDR2 SVGAGI. The J segment lost 6 bases and the V segment lost 0 bases, leaving 5 bases of the junction unmatched. The CDR3 nucleotides read TGTGCCAGCAGTTACTCAGAGGGGACAGGGAATGGCTACACCTTC. Amino acids: CASSYSEGTGNGYTF.

The chain recombines TRBV11-3 with TRBJ1-4; D unclear. The germline gives CDR1 SGHNT, CDR2 YENEEA. The V end lost 10 bases, the J end lost 2 bases, and 11 bases lay between the germline ends. This CDR3 comprises 13 residues. The DNA for the CDR3 is TGTGCCACGAGGGCCGCGACTAATGAAAAACTGTTTTTT. Translated: CATRAATNEKLFF.